This T cell receptor beta chain was retrieved from a study of shared clonotypes between healthy human individuals. Repertoires were generated with immunoSEQ multiplex PCR, while TCRdb's copy carries only in-frame clones and drops some. The sample shows roughly 2.5 million clones, approximately 94% of them seen only once. With 9 bases clipped from V and 5 bases from J, the junction kept 9 bases outside the gene matches. Germline assignment: CDR1 MNHEY and CDR2 SVGAGI. CDR3 length: 14 amino acids. Of note for this clone: Antigen specificity is unknown.

Study-wide points: Relative to memory subsets, naive subsets generally showed larger estimated richness. The represented genetic and exposure-history diversity was limited by the small number of donors.

The V and J genes are TRBV6-5 and TRBJ1-5, with 8 bases identical to TRBD1. The sample consisted of naive CD4+ T cells sorted from blood. The subset: CD45RA+ positively selected. This TCR was sampled from a man aged 18 to 29 in good health. The DNA for the CDR3 is TGTGCCAGTAGTCGACAGGGGCCGTATCAGCCCCAGCATTTT. Protein product: CASSRQGPYQPQHF.